Shown below are 14 T cell receptor beta chains from a single sample sequenced in a study of T cell changes during pregnancy in multiple sclerosis. Method: immunoSEQ multiplex PCR; TCRdb's copy keeps in-frame clones and lacks some. The table includes approximately 80,000 clones, 90% to 95% detected once. Sequencing was performed on peripheral blood, taken in the second trimester of pregnancy. Receptors originate from a female donor in good health, enrolled as a control in a pregnancy study.

This clone was detected once. CDR3 coding DNA: TGTGCCAGCTCATACCGGGGACTAGCGGGCACAGATACGCAGTATTTT. Translated, it gives CASSYRGLAGTDTQYF. The chain is built from TRBV11-2 and TRBJ2-3; 11 bases fit TRBD2. CDR1 SGHAT and CDR2 FQNNGV come from the germline V gene. The CDR3 sequence is 16 residues long. V lost 8 bases, J lost 1 base, and 8 bases stayed unmatched. The variable domain in full, with the rest retrieved from reference TRBV11-2 and TRBJ2-3, is EAGVAQSPRYKIIEKRQSVAFWCNPISGHATLYWYQQILGQGPKLLIQFQNNGVVDDSQLPKDRFSAERLKGVDSTLKIQPAKLEDSAVYLCASSYRGLAGTDTQYFGPGTRLTVL.

This clone came up once. This rearrangement joins TRBV30 to TRBJ1-2; TRBD1 might be the D (5 bases). The CDR3 sequence is 12 residues long. V was clipped by 2 bases and J by 6 bases, with 10 bases between them. Germline CDR1 and CDR2: GTSNPN and SVGIG (reference sequence). CDR3 amino acids: CAWSSGDDGYTF. In DNA form, the CDR3 reads TGTGCCTGGAGTTCGGGGGACGATGGCTACACCTTC.

This rearrangement joins TRBV7-9 to TRBJ1-2; perhaps TRBD1 as D (6 bases). V was pared by 7 bases and J by 4 bases, with 22 bases between. This CDR3 has 16 amino acids. The germline CDR1 and CDR2 sequences are SEHNR and FQNEAQ (reference sequence). This chain's CDR3 is CASTRGVAGDGYGYTF. The CDR3, as DNA: TGTGCCAGCACCCGGGGGGTGGCAGGGGACGGCTATGGCTACACCTTC.

The chain couples TRBV5-5 to TRBJ1-2; 11 bases are a match to TRBD1. The CDR3 has 17 amino acids. Trimming at V came to 0 bases and at J to 2 bases, leaving 6 bases not matched to a gene. The germline gives CDR1 SGHKS, CDR2 YYEKEE (reference sequence). The CDR3: CASSLVGTGGANYGYTF. CDR3 bases: TGTGCCAGCAGCTTGGTCGGGACAGGGGGTGCGAACTATGGCTACACCTTC.

This sequence joins TRBV6-5 and TRBJ1-2; D is unresolved. V lost 5 bases and J 7 bases, leaving 11 bases between the germline ends. Per germline, CDR1 MNHEY and CDR2 SVGAGI. This CDR3 comprises 12 residues. The CDR3 loop reads CASSPRSLGYTF. CDR3 bases: TGTGCCAGCAGTCCTAGATCCCTTGGCTACACCTTC.

V is TRBV4-3 and J is TRBJ2-7; unclear D gene. V lost 0 bases to trimming and J lost 2 bases, with 11 bases between them. CDR3 length: 15 residues. Germline V gene sequence: CDR1 LGHNA, CDR2 YSLEER. The CDR3 spells CASSQDRAAAYEQYF. The CDR3 coding sequence is TGCGCCAGCAGCCAAGATCGTGCGGCCGCCTACGAGCAGTACTTC.

This chain joins TRBV7-8 and TRBJ1-4; the D gene is possibly TRBD1 (6 bases). The CDR3 totals 16 residues. Germline values: CDR1 SGHVS, CDR2 FQNEAQ. Trimming removed 2 bases at V and 5 bases at J, with 15 bases between. In DNA form, the CDR3 reads TGTGCCAGCAGCTTAAGCTTCAGGGGCGGCAATGAAAAACTGTTTTTT. Translated: CASSLSFRGGNEKLFF.

The chain joins TRBV30 to TRBJ2-7; D might be TRBD2 (5 bases). With 3 bases removed from V and 2 bases from J, the gap between germline ends came to 8 bases. In germline, CDR1 is GTSNPN, CDR2 SVGIG (reference sequence). The CDR3 loop spans 12 amino acids. The CDR3 sequence is CAWSRTAYEQYF. CDR3 DNA: TGTGCCTGGAGCCGGACTGCCTACGAGCAGTACTTC.

The chain couples TRBV7-9 to TRBJ2-1; 8 positions match TRBD2. The germline CDR1 and CDR2 sequences are SEHNR and FQNEAQ (reference sequence). The CDR3 is 13 residues long. With V trimmed by 5 bases and J by 7 bases, 4 bases remained unmatched. CDR3 in amino acids: CASSVTSGNEQFF. The CDR3 DNA sequence: TGTGCCAGCAGCGTTACTAGCGGTAATGAGCAGTTCTTC. The full variable domain, with the rest looked up from reference TRBV7-9 and TRBJ2-1, is DTGVSQNPRHKITKRGQNVTFRCDPISEHNRLYWYRQTLGQGPEFLTYFQNEAQLEKSRLLSDRFSAERPKGSFSTLEIQRTEQGDSAMYLCASSVTSGNEQFFGPGTRLTVL.

The chain couples TRBV4-2 to TRBJ1-1; unclear D gene. CDR1 is LGHNA and CDR2 is YNFKEQ in the germline V gene. Trimming stripped 5 bases from V and 3 bases from J, with 19 bases between. The CDR3 consists of 16 residues. The CDR3 here is CASSLFFTATHTEAFF. As DNA, the CDR3 is TGTGCCAGCAGCTTGTTTTTCACGGCGACTCACACTGAAGCTTTCTTT.

V gene TRBV6-1 combines with J gene TRBJ2-1; 10 nucleotides line up with TRBD1. The CDR3 sequence is 14 residues long. Germline V gene data show CDR1 as MNHNS and CDR2 as SASEGT. V was pared by 7 bases and J by 7 bases, with 7 bases of the junction left unmatched. The CDR3 DNA follows: TGTGCCAGCAAGAGACAGGGGGCCCTAAATGAGCAGTTCTTC. It codes for CASKRQGALNEQFF.

The J gene is TRBJ2-1, the V gene TRBV10-1, with 11 bases lining up with TRBD1. The CDR3 length is 16 residues. V shed 6 bases, J shed 7 bases, and the junction held 11 bases outside the gene matches. Germline loops: CDR1 WNHNN, CDR2 SYGVQD (reference sequence). CDR3 sequence reads: CASRPAGTGGMNEQFF. The CDR3, as DNA: TGCGCCAGCAGACCAGCCGGGACAGGGGGAATGAATGAGCAGTTCTTC.

This chain joins TRBV4-3 and TRBJ1-2, with 9 nucleotides matching TRBD1. V gave up 0 bases and J gave up 8 bases; unmatched junction bases: 10. CDR3 length: 16 amino acids. Germline V gene sequence: CDR1 LGHNA, CDR2 YSLEER. CDR3 bases: TGCGCCAGCAGCCAAGATCCCGGGGACAGGGTTTTCGGCTACACCTTC. Protein product: CASSQDPGDRVFGYTF.

V and J are TRBV5-6 and TRBJ1-2; D is unclear. The CDR3 contains 14 residues. Germline V CDR1 and CDR2: SGHDT, YYEEEE. V dropped 0 bases and J dropped 0 bases, with 6 bases sitting between them. CDR3 protein: CASSLGAPNYGYTF. CDR3 bases: TGTGCCAGCAGCTTGGGGGCACCTAACTATGGCTACACCTTC.